The 27 T cell receptor beta chains in this list originate from one sample, sequenced in a study of CD8+CD57+ T cells in acquired aplastic anemia. For sequencing, patients were chosen who had shown expansion of CD8+CD57+ cells by flow cytometry. The template for TCR beta VDJ and CDR3 sequence profiling was genomic DNA. MiXCR, applied by TCRdb to the reads, yields one record per CDR3 protein. In the table there are approximately 80,000 distinct CDR3 sequences, around 70% of which are singletons. The sequenced sample was sorted CD4+, CD8+, or CD8+CD57+ T cells (not recorded which) from PBMCs. The source is a human donor with aplastic anemia.

J is TRBJ1-1 and V is TRBV2; 8 nucleotides line up with TRBD1. Germline CDR1 is SNHLY and CDR2 is FYNNEI. The length of the CDR3 is 11 residues. V dropped 6 bases and J dropped 11; count of bases not matched to a gene: 5. The CDR3: CASREDRVAFF. In DNA, the CDR3 is TGTGCCAGCAGGGAGGACAGGGTCGCTTTCTTT.

This chain connects TRBV10-3 to TRBJ2-1; 7 bases line up with TRBD2. J gave up 3 bases and V 5 bases, and 4 bases lay outside the gene matches. Germline CDR1 and CDR2: ENHRY and SYGVKD. CDR3 size: 14 residues. The CDR3 sequence: CAISLGTIYNEQFF. CDR3 coding DNA: TGTGCCATCAGTCTCGGGACTATCTACAATGAGCAGTTCTTC.

The rearrangement links TRBV25-1 to TRBJ2-1, with 8 bases identical to TRBD2. Germline-derived CDR1 and CDR2 are MGHDK and SYGVNS. The V gene end was trimmed by 2 bases and the J gene end by 4 bases; junction bases not matched to a gene: 10. The CDR3 has 17 residues. In DNA form, the CDR3 reads TGTGCCAGCAGTGAACTTGTCGGGAGGGGGATTTACAATGAGCAGTTCTTC. This gives the protein CASSELVGRGIYNEQFF.

This chain uses TRBV10-3 with TRBJ1-1, with D perhaps matching TRBD1 (5 bases). V dropped 6 bases and J dropped 1 base, with 9 bases sitting between them. The CDR3 covers 13 residues. Germline V lookup: CDR1 ENHRY, CDR2 SYGVKD. The CDR3 DNA follows: TGTGCCATCAGGGACACCCCGAACACTGAAGCTTTCTTT. Translated: CAIRDTPNTEAFF.

This clonotype was counted a few times. The gene calls are TRBV20-1 and TRBJ2-7; tentatively, D is TRBD1 (7 bases). Trimming took off 0 bases at V and 0 bases at J, with 12 bases between the two ends. The germline V gene has CDR1 DFQATT and CDR2 SNEGSKA (reference sequence). CDR3 size: 15 residues. DNA of the CDR3: TGCAGTGCTAGAGATGGCGGGACAGCCTCCTACGAGCAGTACTTC. This gives the protein CSARDGGTASYEQYF.

CDR3 sequence (DNA): TGTGCCAGAGGACAGGGGCAGGGGGAGCAGTACTTC. It is translated as CARGQGQGEQYF. The chain employs TRBV2 and TRBJ2-7, with 9 bases fitting TRBD1. V shed 9 bases and J 7 bases; nucleotides not matched to a gene: 7. The CDR3 length is 12 residues. CDR1 and CDR2 (germline): SNHLY, FYNNEI.

Regarding this clonotype: A much larger clone differs by one base, so this may be a read error. The chain links TRBV19 to TRBJ2-3; 11 nucleotides agree with TRBD2. This CDR3 is 16 amino acids long. V shed 5 bases, J shed 5 bases, and the junction held 9 bases outside the gene matches. Germline V gene data show CDR1 as LNHDA and CDR2 as SQIVND (reference sequence). CDR3 amino acids: CASSGELAGDGDTQYF. The CDR3 DNA reads TGTGCCAGTAGTGGGGAACTAGCGGGAGACGGAGATACGCAGTATTTT.

V gene TRBV7-9 combines with J gene TRBJ2-5, with D possibly TRBD2 on 6 matching bases. Germline-derived CDR1 and CDR2 are SEHNR and FQNEAQ (reference sequence). V lost 5 bases and J lost 0, with 16 bases in between. The CDR3 spans 16 residues. CDR3 bases: TGTGCCAGCAGCATACTAGATTGGACTAACCAAGAGACCCAGTACTTC. It translates to CASSILDWTNQETQYF.

CDR3 bases: TGTGCCAGCAGTGTTGGCAGGAACACTGAAGCTTTCTTT. Amino acids: CASSVGRNTEAFF. This sequence joins TRBV25-1 and TRBJ1-1; D unresolved. The germline V gene has CDR1 MGHDK and CDR2 SYGVNS. There are 13 residues in the CDR3. Trimming pared 4 bases from V and 1 base from J, leaving 7 bases between.

Here the CDR3 reads CASIRRYTEAFF. CDR3 in DNA: TGTGCCAGTATAAGGCGCTACACTGAAGCTTTCTTT. The V gene is TRBV19, the J gene TRBJ1-1; D gene unclear. CDR3 size: 12 residues. Trimming removed 7 bases from V and 3 bases from J, with 9 bases in between. The germline CDR1 and CDR2 sequences are LNHDA and SQIVND (reference sequence).

The gene calls are TRBV7-8 and TRBJ1-2, with D maybe TRBD1 (6 bases). Germline values: CDR1 SGHVS, CDR2 FQNEAQ. V was trimmed by 1 base and J by 1 base, leaving 7 bases between them. CDR3 size: 14 residues. Here the CDR3 reads CASSLGTVNYGYTF. CDR3 bases: TGTGCCAGCAGCTTAGGGACAGTTAACTATGGCTACACCTTC.

The chain recombines TRBV10-3 with TRBJ2-1, with 8 nucleotides matching TRBD2. CDR1 is ENHRY and CDR2 is SYGVKD in the germline V gene. The CDR3 extends over 16 amino acids. The V gene end was trimmed by 0 bases and the J gene end by 2 bases; junction bases not matched to a gene: 3. CDR3 residues: CAISESLAAAYNEQFF. CDR3 DNA sequence: TGTGCCATCAGTGAGTCACTAGCGGCGGCCTACAATGAGCAGTTCTTC.

The rearrangement uses TRBV7-2 and TRBJ2-1; D is possibly TRBD2 (5 bases). The CDR3 totals 13 residues. Germline CDR1 and CDR2: SGHTA and FQGNSA. Trimming shortened V by 7 bases and J by 2 bases, and 9 bases separated the two germline ends. The CDR3 region is CASNTGTYNEQFF. CDR3 nucleotides: TGTGCCAGCAACACCGGGACCTACAATGAGCAGTTCTTC.

This clonotype was counted a single time. The chain is built from TRBV10-3 and TRBJ2-1; 7 bases fit TRBD2. Germline CDR1 reads ENHRY; CDR2 reads SYGVKD. The CDR3 totals 14 residues. Trimming at V came to 4 bases and at J to 7 bases, leaving 7 bases not matched to a gene. CDR3 coding DNA: TGTGCCATCAGTGCGGGAGGTTTAGGGAATGAGCAGTTCTTC. Translating it yields CAISAGGLGNEQFF.

The V call is TRBV29-1, the J call TRBJ2-5; D is uncertain. The CDR3 has 13 residues. Trimming took off 4 bases at V and 1 base at J, with 10 bases between the two ends. CDR1 SQVTM and CDR2 ANQGSEA come from the germline V gene. The CDR3 reads CSVVGLTQETQYF. The CDR3 nucleotides read TGCAGCGTTGTAGGGCTAACCCAAGAGACCCAGTACTTC.

This chain uses TRBV29-1 with TRBJ1-3; no clear D gene. CDR1 is SQVTM and CDR2 is ANQGSEA in the germline V gene. The CDR3 has 11 amino acids. V was shortened by 6 bases and J by 9 bases, with 12 bases between the two germline ends. CDR3: CSVALGSTIYF. CDR3 bases: TGCAGCGTGGCTCTAGGCAGCACCATATATTTT.

The V call is TRBV20-1, the J call TRBJ2-7, with 8 bases fitting TRBD2. Trimming at V came to 3 bases and at J to 6 bases, leaving 7 bases not matched to a gene. This CDR3 comprises 13 residues. Germline CDR1 is DFQATT and CDR2 is SNEGSKA (reference sequence). The CDR3 DNA sequence: TGCAGTGCTAGTGGTAGCGGGAAGGTCGAGCAGTACTTC. Protein: CSASGSGKVEQYF.

The chain links TRBV6-5 to TRBJ1-6; D is unclear. The CDR3 spans 13 residues. V lost 0 bases, J lost 10 bases, and 7 bases lay in between. Germline loops: CDR1 MNHEY, CDR2 SVGAGI. The CDR3 sequence: CASSYSDGSPLHF. As DNA, the CDR3 is TGTGCCAGCAGTTACTCGGACGGATCACCCCTCCACTTT.

The rearrangement joins TRBV11-2 to TRBJ2-7; TRBD1 matches 7 bases. The V segment lost 3 bases and the J segment 3 bases; nucleotides outside the gene matches: 8. The CDR3 consists of 15 residues. Germline CDR1 SGHAT, CDR2 FQNNGV. The CDR3 region has the DNA TGTGCCAGCAGCTTTCCGGGACAGTCGGGCTACGAGCAGTACTTC. The encoded protein is CASSFPGQSGYEQYF. The full variable domain, with the rest looked up from reference TRBV11-2 and TRBJ2-7, is EAGVAQSPRYKIIEKRQSVAFWCNPISGHATLYWYQQILGQGPKLLIQFQNNGVVDDSQLPKDRFSAERLKGVDSTLKIQPAKLEDSAVYLCASSFPGQSGYEQYFGPGTRLTVT.

The chain combines TRBV19 with TRBJ2-3, with 12 bases fitting TRBD2. This CDR3 is 16 amino acids long. CDR1 is LNHDA, CDR2 SQIVND, per germline (reference sequence). Germline trimming cut 5 bases from V and 1 base from J; bases unmatched to any gene: 4. This CDR3 reads CASSALAGGGTDTQYF. The CDR3 DNA reads TGTGCCAGTAGTGCACTAGCGGGAGGCGGCACAGATACGCAGTATTTT. Together with reference TRBV19 and TRBJ2-3, the CDR3 gives the full variable domain: DGGITQSPKYLFRKEGQNVTLSCEQNLNHDAMYWYRQDPGQGLRLIYYSQIVNDFQKGDIAEGYSVSREKKESFPLTVTSAQKNPTAFYLCASSALAGGGTDTQYFGPGTRLTVL.

This chain uses TRBV11-1 with TRBJ1-1; 7 nucleotides match TRBD1. V shed 3 bases, J shed 6 bases, and the junction held 7 bases outside the gene matches. CDR1 SGHAT and CDR2 FQDESV come from the germline V gene (reference sequence). This CDR3 comprises 14 residues. The CDR3 is CASSFTRQGSEAFF. For the CDR3, the DNA is TGTGCCAGCAGCTTTACCCGACAGGGATCTGAAGCTTTCTTT. Full variable domain (missing parts from reference TRBV11-1 and TRBJ1-1): EAEVAQSPRYKITEKSQAVAFWCDPISGHATLYWYRQILGQGPELLVQFQDESVVDDSQLPKDRFSAERLKGVDSTLKIQPAELGDSAMYLCASSFTRQGSEAFFGQGTRLTVV.

The chain is built from TRBV9 and TRBJ1-6; D is perhaps TRBD1 (6 bases). V was pared by 5 bases and J by 8 bases, with 8 bases between. The CDR3 is 12 residues long. Germline V lookup: CDR1 SGDLS, CDR2 YYNGEE. The CDR3 region has the DNA TGTGCCAGCAGACAGGGTTATTCACCCCTCCACTTT. It yields the protein CASRQGYSPLHF.

The V and J genes are TRBV20-1 and TRBJ2-7, with D possibly being TRBD2 (5 bases). Per the germline V gene, CDR1 is DFQATT and CDR2 is SNEGSKA (reference sequence). The V and J ends lost 5 bases and 4 bases respectively, with 21 bases between them. The CDR3 has 15 residues. CDR3 in amino acids: CSALAGPPIGYEQYF. CDR3 sequence (DNA): TGCAGTGCTCTAGCAGGACCTCCCATTGGGTACGAGCAGTACTTC.

The genes are TRBV10-3 and TRBJ1-2, with a possible D match to TRBD1 (6 bases). Between the trimmed V and J ends, which lost 0 bases and 2 bases, there was a span of 10 bases. The CDR3 contains 15 residues. Germline V gives CDR1 ENHRY, CDR2 SYGVKD. The CDR3 coding sequence is TGTGCCATCAGTGAGTCGGGGGGGGCGAACTATGGCTACACCTTC. It translates to CAISESGGANYGYTF.

The chain joins TRBV25-1 to TRBJ2-5; tentative D call: TRBD1 (5 bases). The CDR3 contains 15 residues. Per germline, CDR1 MGHDK and CDR2 SYGVNS. V dropped 3 bases and J dropped 0 bases, with 11 bases sitting between them. The CDR3 coding sequence is TGTGCCAGCAGTGACGGCAGGGCGTACCAAGAGACCCAGTACTTC. Protein product: CASSDGRAYQETQYF.

The chain carries TRBV24-1 and TRBJ2-2; TRBD1 agrees at 8 bases. J gave up 1 base and V 11 bases, and 8 bases lay outside the gene matches. The CDR3 extends over 15 amino acids. Germline V gene lookup returns CDR1 KGHDR and CDR2 SFDVKD. The CDR3 protein is CASSRDRGNTGELFF. DNA of the CDR3: TGTGCCAGCTCACGAGACAGGGGGAACACCGGGGAGCTGTTTTTT.

V is TRBV10-1 and J is TRBJ2-7, with 14 nucleotides matching TRBD2. With 6 bases clipped from V and 7 bases from J, the junction kept 8 bases outside the gene matches. Germline CDR1 and CDR2: WNHNN and SYGVQD (reference sequence). This CDR3 spans 15 amino acids. CDR3 protein: CASSLGTSGGREQYF. For the CDR3, the DNA is TGCGCCAGCAGCTTAGGGACTAGCGGGGGAAGGGAGCAGTACTTC.